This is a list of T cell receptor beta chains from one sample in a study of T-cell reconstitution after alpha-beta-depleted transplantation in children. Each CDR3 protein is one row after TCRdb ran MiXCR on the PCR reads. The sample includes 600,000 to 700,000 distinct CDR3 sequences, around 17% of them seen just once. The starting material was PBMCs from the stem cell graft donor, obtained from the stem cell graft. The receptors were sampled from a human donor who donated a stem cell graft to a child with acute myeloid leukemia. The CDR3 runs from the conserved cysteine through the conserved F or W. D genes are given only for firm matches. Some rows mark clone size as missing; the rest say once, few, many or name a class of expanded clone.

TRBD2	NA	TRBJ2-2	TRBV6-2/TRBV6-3	TGTGCCAGCAGATCAAGCGGGAGGACCGGGGAGCTGTTTTTT	CASRSSGRTGELFF
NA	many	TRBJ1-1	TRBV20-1	TGCAGTGCTAGGGGTCCGACATCGGGAGGCACTGAAGCTTTCTTT	CSARGPTSGGTEAFF
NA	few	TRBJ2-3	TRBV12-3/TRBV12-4	TGTGCCAGCAGAACAGGGATTAGCACAGATACGCAGTATTTT	CASRTGISTDTQYF
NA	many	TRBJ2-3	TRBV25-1	TGTGCCAGCAGGGCTACTAGAGATACGCAGTATTTT	CASRATRDTQYF
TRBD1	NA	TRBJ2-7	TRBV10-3	TGTGCCATCAGTATGGACAGGGGCGAGCAGTACTTC	CAISMDRGEQYF
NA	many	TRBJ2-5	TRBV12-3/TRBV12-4	TGTGCCAGCAGAACGGGACCCGACCAAGAGACCCAGTACTTC	CASRTGPDQETQYF
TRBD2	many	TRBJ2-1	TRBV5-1	TGCGCCAGCAGCGCCGGGACTAGCGGCAATGAGCAGTTCTTC	CASSAGTSGNEQFF
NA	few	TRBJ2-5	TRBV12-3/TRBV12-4	TGTGCCAGCAGTTTTTTTGAGACCCAGTACTTC	CASSFFETQYF
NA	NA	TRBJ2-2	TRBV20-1	TGCAGTGCTAGGGGGGGTTGGGGCGGGGAGCTGTTTTTT	CSARGGWGGELFF
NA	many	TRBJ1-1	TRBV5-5	TGTGCCAGCTGGGACACTGAAGCTTTCTTT	CASWDTEAFF
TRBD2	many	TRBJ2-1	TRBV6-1	TGTGCCAGCATCGCGGGGGTAGCGGGGGTAGGTGAGCAGTTCTTC	CASIAGVAGVGEQFF
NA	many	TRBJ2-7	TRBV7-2	TGTGCCAGCAGCTTAGAACCGGCCTACGAGCAGTACTTC	CASSLEPAYEQYF
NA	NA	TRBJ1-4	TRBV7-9	TGTGCCAGCAGCTTAGTGGCAGAAAATGAAAAACTGTTTTTT	CASSLVAENEKLFF
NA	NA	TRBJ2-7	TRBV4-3	TGCACCAGCAGCCAAGATCAAGGGCCCCTTAGCGAGCAGTACTTC	CTSSQDQGPLSEQYF
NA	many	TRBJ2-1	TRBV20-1	TGCAGTGCTACCACCCGACTCTTCTCCTACAATGAGCAGTTCTTC	CSATTRLFSYNEQFF
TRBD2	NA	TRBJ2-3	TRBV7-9	TGTGCCAGCAGCACAGCGTGGGGGGGTCCCACAGATACGCAGTATTTT	CASSTAWGGPTDTQYF
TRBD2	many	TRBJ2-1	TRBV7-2	TGTGCCAGCAGCTTACCCGGGGGAGGGGTGGCGTTCTTC	CASSLPGGGVAFF
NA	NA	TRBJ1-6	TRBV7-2	TGTGCCAGCAGCTTAGGCCCCTTAGGGGGGAGGAATTCACCCCTCCACTTT	CASSLGPLGGRNSPLHF
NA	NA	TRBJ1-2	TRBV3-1	TGTGCCAGCAGCCCCCGCGAAGCTAACTATGGCTACACCTTC	CASSPREANYGYTF
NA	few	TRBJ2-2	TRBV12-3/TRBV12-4	TGTGCTGCGGCAGGGGTCACCGGGGAGCTGTTTTTT	CAAAGVTGELFF
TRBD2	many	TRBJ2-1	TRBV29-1	TGCAGCGTTGTGGGGACTAGCGGGGGCCCCTCGGATGAGCAGTTCTTC	CSVVGTSGGPSDEQFF
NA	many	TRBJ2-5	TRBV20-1	TGCAGTCCTCGGGAAGTTCGAGCTGTCCAAGAGACCCAGTACTTC	CSPREVRAVQETQYF
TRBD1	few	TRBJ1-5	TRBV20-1	TGCAGTGCTAGGGGTCCCGGGGCGGGACAGAGCAATCAGCCCCAGCATTTT	CSARGPGAGQSNQPQHF
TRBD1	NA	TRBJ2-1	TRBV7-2	TGTGCCACCGCTCGGGGGACAGGGTTTCTCCTTGAGCAGTTCTTC	CATARGTGFLLEQFF
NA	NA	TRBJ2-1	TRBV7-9	TGTGCCAGCAGCTTAGGATACGGCAGCTCCTACAATGAGCAGTTCTTC	CASSLGYGSSYNEQFF
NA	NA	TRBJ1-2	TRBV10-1	TGCGCCAGCAGTGAGTCGAAGGTCAGTCACTATGGCTACACCTTC	CASSESKVSHYGYTF
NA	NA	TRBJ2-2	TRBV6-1	TGTGCCAGCAGTGAAGAACAGGGGAACACCGGGGAGCTGTTTTTT	CASSEEQGNTGELFF
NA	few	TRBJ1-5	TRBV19	TGTGCCAGTAGTATAGGAGGTCAGCCCCAGCATTTT	CASSIGGQPQHF
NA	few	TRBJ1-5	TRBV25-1	TGTGCCAGCAGTGAATTAGGTGTCACCAATCAGCCCCAGCATTTT	CASSELGVTNQPQHF
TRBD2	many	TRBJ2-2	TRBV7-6	TGTGCCAGCAGCTCCCCTAGCGGGGGGGCCATTAACACCGGGGAGCTGTTTTTT	CASSSPSGGAINTGELFF
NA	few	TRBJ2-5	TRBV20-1	TGCAGTGCCGGGCGTTTCGTCCGGGAGACCCAGTACTTC	CSAGRFVRETQYF
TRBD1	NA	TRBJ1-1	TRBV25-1	TGTGCCAGCAGTGAATATCTAGATGAGGGGGCACAGGGGGCTAGCACTGAAGCTTTCTTT	CASSEYLDEGAQGASTEAFF
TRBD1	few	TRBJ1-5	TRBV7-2	TGTGCCAGCAGCTTAGTCGCCGGGACAGGGAGGCAGCCCCAGCATTTT	CASSLVAGTGRQPQHF
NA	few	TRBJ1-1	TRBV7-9	TGTGCCAGCACTAGGGCAGGCCGAGTCACTGAAGCTTTCTTT	CASTRAGRVTEAFF
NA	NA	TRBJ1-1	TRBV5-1	TGCGCCAGCAGCTTACGGGACGTCGACACTGAAGCTTTCTTT	CASSLRDVDTEAFF
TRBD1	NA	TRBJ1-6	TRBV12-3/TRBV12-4	TGTGCCAGCAGAGCCGGGACAGGGACTTCACCCCTCCACTTT	CASRAGTGTSPLHF
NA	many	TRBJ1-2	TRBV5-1	TGCGCCAGCAGCGCCCGGACGGACAATGGCTACACCTTC	CASSARTDNGYTF
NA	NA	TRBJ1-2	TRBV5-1	TGCGCCAGCAGCGGGGCGGGTTTCGCCGGGGGCGGAAGCTATGGCTACACCTTC	CASSGAGFAGGGSYGYTF
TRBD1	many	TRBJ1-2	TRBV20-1	TGCAGTGCTAGAGATGGGACAGACTATGGCTACACCTTC	CSARDGTDYGYTF
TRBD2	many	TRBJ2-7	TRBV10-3	TGTGCCATCAGTACTAGCGGGGGGTCGGCGAGAGAGCAGTACTTC	CAISTSGGSAREQYF
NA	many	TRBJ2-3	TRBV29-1	TGCAGCGTTGAGGCTAGATTCACAGATACGCAGTATTTT	CSVEARFTDTQYF
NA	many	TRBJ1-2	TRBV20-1	TGCAGTGCACCTAACAGGACGCCCTATGGCTACACCTTC	CSAPNRTPYGYTF
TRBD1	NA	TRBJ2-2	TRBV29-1	TGCAGCGTCTACGGACAGGGGGAGAAGTCGGCTCTGTTTTTT	CSVYGQGEKSALFF
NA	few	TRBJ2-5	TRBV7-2	TGTGCCAGCAGCTTAGCTGTCGGTGAGACCCAGTACTTC	CASSLAVGETQYF
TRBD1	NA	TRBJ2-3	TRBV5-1	TGCGCCAGCGGGGACAGGGGGCGCGCAGATACGCAGTATTTT	CASGDRGRADTQYF
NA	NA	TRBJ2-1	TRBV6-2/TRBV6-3	TGTGCCAGCAGTTGGGTGGGGGGCCCCTACAATGAGCAGTTCTTC	CASSWVGGPYNEQFF
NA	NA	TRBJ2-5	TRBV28	TGTGCCAGCAGACAGGCTAAAGAGACCCAGTACTTC	CASRQAKETQYF
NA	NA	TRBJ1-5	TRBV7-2	TGTGCCAGCAGCTTAGGACGGGGACCCAATCAGCCCCAGCATTTT	CASSLGRGPNQPQHF
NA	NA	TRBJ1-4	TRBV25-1	TGTGCCAGCAGTGACGGGGGATTTGCAACTAATGAAAAACTGTTTTTT	CASSDGGFATNEKLFF
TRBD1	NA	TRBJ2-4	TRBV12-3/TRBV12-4	TGTGCCAGCCATTCCCCCGGACAGGGAGACATTCAGTACTTC	CASHSPGQGDIQYF
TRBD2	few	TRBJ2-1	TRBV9	TGTGCCAGCAGCGCCGGGACTAGCGGGGGGGCGGGGAATGAGCAGTTCTTC	CASSAGTSGGAGNEQFF
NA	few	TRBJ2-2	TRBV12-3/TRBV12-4	TGTGCCAGCAGTGCGCGACAGGCCCCGAACACCGGGGAGCTGTTTTTT	CASSARQAPNTGELFF
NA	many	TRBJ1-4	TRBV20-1	TGCAGTGCTTGGGGGGGGAATTATGCAACTAATGAAAAACTGTTTTTT	CSAWGGNYATNEKLFF
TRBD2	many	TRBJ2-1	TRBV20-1	TGCAGTGCTAGACTAGCGGGACCCAAGAATGAGCAGTTCTTC	CSARLAGPKNEQFF